The rows below give T cell receptor beta chains drawn from one sample of a study of T cells in tuberculosis. The protocol was immunoSEQ multiplex PCR, while the TCRdb copy is restricted to in-frame clones and leaves out a portion. The sample contains under 45,000 clones, 95% of which appear only once. The source material was PBMCs. The receptors stem from a donor aged 10-29 years with latent tuberculosis or without tuberculosis infection. Both conserved end residues are part of each CDR3. A D gene is named only where the DNA matches it firmly.

TRBD1,15,TRBJ2-7,TRBV27,TGTGCCAGCAGGGCATTGGGACAGGGGATCAACGAGCAGTACTTC,CASRALGQGINEQYF
TRBD1,15,TRBJ1-2,TRBV5-6,TGTGCCAGCAGCTTGGTTTGGCAGGGACAGTATGGCTACACCTTC,CASSLVWQGQYGYTF
-,13,TRBJ1-1,TRBV30,TGTGCCTGGAGTGTGTCCCAGAACACTGAAGCTTTCTTT,CAWSVSQNTEAFF
-,15,TRBJ2-3,TRBV6-1,TGTGCCAGCAGCGGACAGCGCACTAGCACAGATACGCAGTATTTT,CASSGQRTSTDTQYF
TRBD1,17,TRBJ1-1,TRBV5-4,TGTGCCAGCAGGACCGGGACAGGGGCTTCCCGAGAGGCTGAAGCTTTCTTT,CASRTGTGASREAEAFF
-,13,TRBJ2-1,TRBV5-1,TGCGCCAGCAGCATGGGCGGCCGAAATGAGCAGTTCTTC,CASSMGGRNEQFF
-,15,TRBJ2-3,TRBV7-8,TGTGCCAGCAGCTTACTAGGCTACGGCACAGATACGCAGTATTTT,CASSLLGYGTDTQYF
TRBD2,16,TRBJ2-1,TRBV28,TGTGCCAGCCGAAATTTATTAGCGGGGGCCGACAATGAGCAGTTCTTC,CASRNLLAGADNEQFF
TRBD1,17,TRBJ1-6,TRBV7-2,TGTGCCAGCAGCTTACAAGGACAGGGGTGGCGTAATTCACCCCTCCACTTT,CASSLQGQGWRNSPLHF
-,14,TRBJ1-2,TRBV5-1,TGCGCCAGCAGCTTGGTTGGGGACAAATATGGCTACACCTTC,CASSLVGDKYGYTF
TRBD1,14,TRBJ1-3,TRBV30,TGTGCCTACCTAAACAGGGGGCTCGGAAACACCATATATTTT,CAYLNRGLGNTIYF
TRBD1,15,TRBJ2-7,TRBV6-1,TGTGCCAGCAGTGCATCTGGGACAGGTAGCTACGAGCAGTACTTC,CASSASGTGSYEQYF
TRBD1,13,TRBJ2-5,TRBV19,TGTGCCAGTAGTATTGCCAGGGGGGAGACCCAGTACTTC,CASSIARGETQYF
-,20,TRBJ1-5,TRBV4-1,TGCGCCAGCAGCCAAGATCTTATACATTCCGCGACGGGGATCAATCAGCCCCAGCATTTT,CASSQDLIHSATGINQPQHF
TRBD1,14,TRBJ2-5,TRBV5-1,TGCGCCAGCAGCCAAGGGGACAGGGGAGAGACCCAGTACTTC,CASSQGDRGETQYF
-,14,TRBJ2-1,TRBV18,TGTGCCAGCTCACCACTACAGGGAGACAATGAGCAGTTCTTC,CASSPLQGDNEQFF
-,15,TRBJ1-2,TRBV6-5,TGTGCCAGCTCCCCCCTCTCGCAGGGTCCGTGGGGCTACACCTTC,CASSPLSQGPWGYTF
-,12,TRBJ2-7,TRBV5-4,TGTGCCAGCAGCGTGGACAGCTCCGAGCAGTACTTC,CASSVDSSEQYF
-,17,TRBJ2-7,TRBV30,TGTGCCTGGAGTATGGAGAAACCGGGACTCGGGCTATACGAGCAGTACTTC,CAWSMEKPGLGLYEQYF
-,14,TRBJ1-4,TRBV18,TGTGCCAGCTCACCAGTCGACCTGGGAGGAAAACTGTTTTTT,CASSPVDLGGKLFF
TRBD1,17,TRBJ1-4,TRBV7-2,TGTGCCAGCAGCACCCGATTAAGACAGGGTCTAAATGAAAAACTGTTTTTT,CASSTRLRQGLNEKLFF
-,13,TRBJ2-7,TRBV7-2,TGTGCCAGCAGCACCCAAGCTTTCTACGAGCAGTACTTC,CASSTQAFYEQYF
TRBD1,18,TRBJ1-6,TRBV10-2,TGCGCCAGCAGTGGGATCCCGGACAGGGTCTCCTATAATTCACCCCTCCACTTT,CASSGIPDRVSYNSPLHF
-,11,TRBJ1-4,TRBV30,TGTGCCTGGGGGAGAAATGAAAAACTGTTTTTT,CAWGRNEKLFF
-,15,TRBJ1-2,TRBV11-2,TGTGCCAGCAGCTTGCTTCAGGGAACGGATCCTGGCTACACCTTC,CASSLLQGTDPGYTF
-,17,TRBJ1-2,TRBV27,TGTGCCAGCAGCCCTACAACCGCGCGGGGCAGCGTTTATGGCTACACCTTC,CASSPTTARGSVYGYTF
TRBD1,16,TRBJ1-3,TRBV7-9,TGTGCCAGCAGCACTGGACAGGGGGCGTCTGGAAACACCATATATTTT,CASSTGQGASGNTIYF
TRBD1,13,TRBJ1-4,TRBV29-1,TGCAGCGTTGGACAGGGGATTAATGAAAAACTGTTTTTT,CSVGQGINEKLFF
-,13,TRBJ2-3,TRBV7-3,TGTGCCAGCAGCTCTACCGTCTCAGATACGCAGTATTTT,CASSSTVSDTQYF
-,16,TRBJ2-3,TRBV29-1,TGCAGCGTTGGTGGTCGTGACAGACGAGCCTCAGGTACGCAGTATTTT,CSVGGRDRRASGTQYF
TRBD1,14,TRBJ2-7,TRBV9,TGTGCCAGCAGCCCGGGACAGGGGGCCTACGAGCAGTACTTC,CASSPGQGAYEQYF
-,16,TRBJ1-5,TRBV5-1,TGCGCCAGCAGCTTGGTTGGGGGCTTTAGCAATCAGCCCCAGCATTTT,CASSLVGGFSNQPQHF
TRBD1,14,TRBJ1-1,TRBV27,TGTGCCAGCAGTTCGGGACAGGGAAACACTGAAGCTTTCTTT,CASSSGQGNTEAFF